This T cell receptor (beta chain) was recorded in a study of blood T cells in healthy people across ages. Study-wide points: The long-lived group displayed more naive CD4+ cells, plus higher diversity, than the aged donors did. It was not known whether donors were CMV positive (a possible confounder of expanded clonotype changes).

The CDR3 consists of 14 residues. V was cut by 5 bases and J by 2 bases, with 13 bases left in between. CDR1 and CDR2 (germline): MDHEN, SYDVKM. A second about 7 to 11 cycle PCR used barcoded and J-beta primers. TCRdb re-called the 5' RACE reads through MiXCR, storing one row per CDR3 protein. Of about 1.1 million distinct CDR3 sequences in the sample, around two fifths were seen once. Comment on this clonotype: Antigen unknown.

Donation came from healthy Caucasian individuals in Russia who were aged roughly 6 to 95. Extractions gave at least 6 micrograms of total RNA per sample. The clonotype comes from a man between 18 and 35 years old in good health. The chain carries TRBV28 and TRBJ2-7; no reliable D call. What was sequenced was blood. Written as DNA, the CDR3 is TGTGCCAGCAGTGGATTAGGAGTACCCTACGAGCAGTACTTC. Amino acids: CASSGLGVPYEQYF.